The 18 T cell receptor beta chains below come from one sample, sequenced in a study of T cells in Graves' hyperthyroidism and ophthalmopathy. Authors of the study amplified TCR beta CDR3 regions from RNA transcripts. In the first-round RT-PCR of the TCR CDR3, the HTBI primer set was used. TCRdb re-analysed the multiplex PCR reads in MiXCR, keeping a single row per CDR3 protein. The data contain approximately 740,000 distinct CDR3 sequences, approximately 15% of them singletons. Sequenced: blood. Receptors were obtained from a young woman with Graves' hyperthyroidism.

This clonotype was seen more than once but under ten times. The gene calls are TRBV6-4 and TRBJ1-2, with a tentative D call TRBD1 (5 bases). Germline V gene data show CDR1 as MRHNA and CDR2 as SNTAGT. The CDR3 has 14 amino acids. Trimming took 4 bases from V and 4 from J, leaving 13 bases between them. CDR3: CASSATVDSYGYTF. For the CDR3, the DNA is TGTGCCAGCAGTGCCACGGTAGACAGCTATGGCTACACCTTC.

In this sample, this clonotype turned up a few times. This chain connects TRBV7-2 to TRBJ2-1; either TRBD1 or TRBD2 may fit D (6 bases each). This CDR3 spans 16 amino acids. Germline V CDR1 and CDR2: SGHTA, FQGNSA. With 5 bases removed from V and 5 bases from J, the gap between germline ends came to 19 bases. CDR3: CASSRRGDRAHNEQFF. The CDR3 nucleotides are TGTGCCAGCAGCCGTAGGGGGGACCGCGCCCACAATGAGCAGTTCTTC. Looking up the rest from reference TRBV7-2 and TRBJ2-1 gives the full variable domain: GAGVSQSPSNKVTEKGKDVELRCDPISGHTALYWYRQSLGQGLEFLIYFQGNSAPDKSGLPSDRFSAERTGGSVSTLTIQRTQQEDSAVYLCASSRRGDRAHNEQFFGPGTRLTVL.

This clonotype was seen repeatedly, ten times or more. The gene calls are TRBV30 and TRBJ2-3; weak D call: TRBD1 (6 bases). V was pared by 0 bases and J by 7 bases, with 20 bases between. The CDR3 loop spans 16 amino acids. The germline V gene encodes CDR1 GTSNPN and CDR2 SVGIG (reference sequence). The CDR3 region is CAWSVPLKDSSHTQYF. CDR3 DNA sequence: TGTGCCTGGAGTGTTCCCTTGAAGGACAGCAGTCATACGCAGTATTTT. Variable domain in full (rest from reference TRBV30 and TRBJ2-3): SQTIHQWPATLVQPVGSPLSLECTVEGTSNPNLYWYRQAAGRGLQLLFYSVGIGQISSEVPQNLSASRPQDRQFILSSKKLLLSDSGFYLCAWSVPLKDSSHTQYFGPGTRLTVL.

This clonotype was picked up a small number of times. The rearrangement joins TRBV7-2 to TRBJ2-2; 9 nucleotides match TRBD2. The J segment lost 3 bases and the V segment lost 6 bases, leaving 5 bases of the junction unmatched. The germline V gene has CDR1 SGHTA and CDR2 FQGNSA. The CDR3 runs 15 residues. CDR3: CASRASGTYTGELFF. The CDR3 nucleotides are TGTGCCAGCAGAGCTAGCGGGACCTACACCGGGGAGCTGTTTTTT.

This clonotype was seen at least ten times. This chain links TRBV7-3 with TRBJ2-7, with D perhaps TRBD1 or TRBD2 (5 bases each). Germline CDR1 SGHTA, CDR2 FQGTGA. V dropped 6 bases and J dropped 7 bases, with 16 bases sitting between them. This CDR3 has 13 residues. In nucleotides, the CDR3 is TGTGCCAGCAGTACCCAACCCGGGGCAGAGCAGTACTTC. It is translated as CASSTQPGAEQYF.

The chain joins TRBV7-2 to TRBJ1-2, with a possible D match to TRBD1 (5 bases). CDR1 and CDR2 (germline): SGHTA, FQGNSA. V dropped 5 bases and J dropped 0 bases, with 10 bases sitting between them. The CDR3 covers 14 residues. In nucleotides, the CDR3 is TGTGCCAGCAGCCCTCGACAGTCTAACTATGGCTACACCTTC. Its translation: CASSPRQSNYGYTF.

This clonotype was counted ten times or more. This chain links TRBV15 with TRBJ2-1, with TRBD2 matching 10 bases. Germline loops: CDR1 LNHNV, CDR2 YYDKDF (reference sequence). The CDR3 runs 16 residues. V trimming: 0 bases; J trimming: 12 bases; junction bases outside the gene matches: 11. CDR3 sequence reads: CATSRDGVLAGVGQFF. DNA of the CDR3: TGTGCCACCAGCAGAGATGGTGTGCTAGCGGGAGTGGGGCAGTTCTTC.

This clonotype showed up many times. V usage is TRBV30 and J usage is TRBJ2-7; a possible D gene is TRBD1 (6 bases). Trimming left V 2 bases short and J 3 bases short, with 11 bases between. The length of the CDR3 is 13 residues. Germline CDR1 GTSNPN, CDR2 SVGIG (reference sequence). CDR3 nucleotide sequence: TGTGCCTGGAGTTGGGGACAAGGCTACGAGCAGTACTTC. Translated: CAWSWGQGYEQYF. Drawing the rest from reference TRBV30 and TRBJ2-7, the complete variable domain is SQTIHQWPATLVQPVGSPLSLECTVEGTSNPNLYWYRQAAGRGLQLLFYSVGIGQISSEVPQNLSASRPQDRQFILSSKKLLLSDSGFYLCAWSWGQGYEQYFGPGTRLTVT.

In this sample, this clonotype turned up a few times. The chain uses TRBV19 and TRBJ1-2, with D perhaps matching TRBD1 (6 bases). The V gene's germline CDR1 is LNHDA and CDR2 SQIVND (reference sequence). The CDR3 extends over 13 amino acids. Trimming took off 4 bases at V and 7 bases at J, with 13 bases between the two ends. Here the CDR3 DNA reads TGTGCCAGTAGTAGTACGGGGGCCGTTGGCTACACCTTC. Its protein product is CASSSTGAVGYTF.

This clonotype was seen a few times. This chain uses TRBV4-1 with TRBJ2-1; 8 bases agree with TRBD2. The V segment lost 2 bases and the J segment 3 bases; nucleotides outside the gene matches: 12. The CDR3 is made up of 18 amino acids. Germline CDR1 reads MGHRA; CDR2 reads YSYEKL. The CDR3 is CASSQPLRGTRSYNEQFF. CDR3 in DNA: TGCGCCAGCAGCCAACCGCTGCGAGGGACTAGGAGCTACAATGAGCAGTTCTTC.

The chain recombines TRBV30 with TRBJ2-7; possibly TRBD1 for D (5 bases). The V gene's germline CDR1 is GTSNPN and CDR2 SVGIG (reference sequence). This CDR3 contains 13 residues. V was cut by 4 bases and J by 2 bases, with 12 bases left in between. CDR3 DNA: TGTGCCTGGACGAAGGGGCTTGCCTACGAGCAGTACTTC. As protein: CAWTKGLAYEQYF. The whole variable domain, remainder taken from reference TRBV30 and TRBJ2-7, is SQTIHQWPATLVQPVGSPLSLECTVEGTSNPNLYWYRQAAGRGLQLLFYSVGIGQISSEVPQNLSASRPQDRQFILSSKKLLLSDSGFYLCAWTKGLAYEQYFGPGTRLTVT.

This clonotype was found many times. The chain employs TRBV28 and TRBJ1-2; tentative D call: TRBD1 (5 bases). CDR1 MDHEN and CDR2 SYDVKM come from the germline V gene. The CDR3 totals 12 residues. Trimming cost V 5 bases and J 7 bases, with 11 bases left between them. In nucleotides, the CDR3 is TGTGCCAGCAGTGCGCAGGGAGGTGGCTACACCTTC. Protein sequence: CASSAQGGGYTF.

This chain joins TRBV7-9 and TRBJ1-1; D perhaps matches TRBD1 (5 bases). The V end lost 5 bases, the J end lost 5 bases, and 15 bases lay between the germline ends. The CDR3 sequence is 14 residues long. Looked up from germline, CDR1 is SEHNR and CDR2 is FQNEAQ (reference sequence). The CDR3 here is CASSPGATGTEAFF. The CDR3 DNA reads as TGTGCCAGCAGCCCTGGGGCCACCGGGACTGAAGCTTTCTTT. The full variable domain, completed using reference TRBV7-9 and TRBJ1-1, is DTGVSQNPRHKITKRGQNVTFRCDPISEHNRLYWYRQTLGQGPEFLTYFQNEAQLEKSRLLSDRFSAERPKGSFSTLEIQRTEQGDSAMYLCASSPGATGTEAFFGQGTRLTVV.

This clonotype was seen at least ten times. The rearrangement links TRBV20-1 to TRBJ2-1; D is perhaps TRBD2 (6 bases). The CDR3 runs 14 residues. Germline lookup yields CDR1 DFQATT and CDR2 SNEGSKA (reference sequence). V gave up 3 bases and J gave up 8 bases, with 17 bases separating them. CDR3 loop: CSASVLAREHEQFF. The CDR3 DNA follows: TGCAGTGCTAGTGTACTAGCACGCGAACATGAGCAGTTCTTC.

This clonotype was picked up many times. The rearrangement joins TRBV7-3 to TRBJ2-1; TRBD2 is a possible D gene (6 bases). Per germline, CDR1 SGHTA and CDR2 FQGTGA. V was clipped by 5 bases and J by 0 bases, with 11 bases between them. This CDR3 region has 15 residues. This CDR3 reads CASSPYGSSYNEQFF. The CDR3 nucleotides read TGTGCCAGCAGCCCGTACGGGAGCTCCTACAATGAGCAGTTCTTC.

This clonotype showed up many times. The gene calls are TRBV7-9 and TRBJ2-1; D remains unclear. Trimming removed 8 bases at V and 4 bases at J, with 12 bases between. This CDR3 spans 13 amino acids. The germline V gene has CDR1 SEHNR and CDR2 FQNEAQ (reference sequence). Written as DNA, the CDR3 is TGTGCCAGCCAGAAGACTCCATACAATGAGCAGTTCTTC. It encodes CASQKTPYNEQFF.

The chain joins TRBV20-1 to TRBJ2-2, with 9 nucleotides matching TRBD1. The CDR3 length is 15 residues. V lost 6 bases and J lost 4; bases outside the gene matches: 9. From germline, CDR1 is DFQATT and CDR2 SNEGSKA (reference sequence). CDR3 protein: CSADKQGAGTGELFF. For the CDR3, the DNA is TGCAGTGCCGATAAACAGGGGGCCGGCACCGGGGAGCTGTTTTTT.

This clonotype came up many times. The chain is built from TRBV20-1 and TRBJ2-5; tentatively, D is TRBD2 (5 bases). CDR1 is DFQATT, CDR2 SNEGSKA, per germline (reference sequence). The CDR3 consists of 14 residues. V was clipped by 0 bases and J by 4 bases, with 12 bases between them. The CDR3 bases are TGCAGTGCTAGAGATATTCTAGCAGGAGAGACCCAGTACTTC. Its protein product is CSARDILAGETQYF.